This is a list of T cell receptor beta chains from one sample in a study of technical replicates of blood from a handful of donors. TCRdb's copy holds only in-frame clones and misses some; the assay was immunoSEQ multiplex PCR. Found here are about 83,000 clones, around nine tenths of them singletons; the top ten hold approximately 0.25%. The specimen sequenced was T cells isolated from PBMCs. Receptors originate from a human donor in good health. Each CDR3 is given with its conserved first and last residue. Each record gives: V gene, clone size, J gene, D gene, CDR3 protein, CDR3 DNA. The D gene is left open where the match is weak. A clone size is listed for some rows: how often the clone was seen (once, few, many), or a class if it is expanded.

v_call: TRBV27; clone_size: once; j_call: TRBJ1-5; d_call: .; cdr3_aa: CASSFDSNQPQHF; cdr3_nt: TGTGCCAGCAGCTTCGACAGTAATCAGCCCCAGCATTTT
v_call: TRBV28; clone_size: .; j_call: TRBJ2-7; d_call: TRBD1; cdr3_aa: CASSPVDRDSYEQYF; cdr3_nt: TGTGCCAGCAGCCCAGTTGACAGGGACTCCTACGAGCAGTACTTC
v_call: TRBV7-9; clone_size: .; j_call: TRBJ2-1; d_call: .; cdr3_aa: CASSSGSPLQFF; cdr3_nt: TGTGCCAGCAGCTCCGGTTCTCCTCTGCAGTTCTTC
v_call: TRBV11-2; clone_size: .; j_call: TRBJ1-1; d_call: TRBD1; cdr3_aa: CASSLAGTGVEAFF; cdr3_nt: TGTGCCAGCAGCTTAGCCGGGACAGGGGTAGAAGCTTTCTTT
v_call: TRBV7-9; clone_size: .; j_call: TRBJ1-3; d_call: .; cdr3_aa: CASSAGRDSGNTIYF; cdr3_nt: TGTGCCAGCAGCGCGGGACGGGACTCTGGAAACACCATATATTTT
v_call: TRBV9; clone_size: once; j_call: TRBJ1-5; d_call: TRBD1; cdr3_aa: CASSTGQGSPQHF; cdr3_nt: TGTGCCAGCAGCACGGGACAGGGTAGCCCCCAGCATTTT
v_call: TRBV2; clone_size: .; j_call: TRBJ1-2; d_call: .; cdr3_aa: CASIPSNSQGGQGYTF; cdr3_nt: TGTGCCAGCATCCCCAGTAATAGTCAGGGAGGGCAAGGCTACACCTTC
v_call: TRBV7-9; clone_size: .; j_call: TRBJ1-1; d_call: .; cdr3_aa: CASRGVNTEAFF; cdr3_nt: TGTGCCAGCCGGGGGGTGAACACTGAAGCTTTCTTT
v_call: TRBV2; clone_size: .; j_call: TRBJ2-7; d_call: TRBD2; cdr3_aa: CASSDLAGAEQYF; cdr3_nt: TGTGCCAGCAGTGACTTAGCGGGAGCTGAGCAGTACTTC
v_call: TRBV5-4; clone_size: .; j_call: TRBJ2-7; d_call: .; cdr3_aa: CASSFWGRSAVYEQYF; cdr3_nt: TGTGCCAGCAGCTTTTGGGGAAGGTCAGCGGTCTACGAGCAGTACTTC
v_call: TRBV27; clone_size: .; j_call: TRBJ1-1; d_call: .; cdr3_aa: CASSDGGNTEAFF; cdr3_nt: TGTGCCAGCAGTGACGGGGGAAACACTGAAGCTTTCTTT
v_call: TRBV29-1; clone_size: once; j_call: TRBJ1-2; d_call: .; cdr3_aa: CSVSPRLRDGYTF; cdr3_nt: TGCAGCGTCTCCCCACGTCTGAGGGATGGCTACACCTTC
v_call: TRBV4-1; clone_size: .; j_call: TRBJ1-2; d_call: TRBD1; cdr3_aa: CASSLGQGVYTF; cdr3_nt: TGCGCCAGCAGCCTAGGACAGGGGGTCTACACCTTC
v_call: TRBV21-1; clone_size: .; j_call: TRBJ2-7; d_call: .; cdr3_aa: CASSKLSGPTYEQYF; cdr3_nt: TGTGCCAGCAGCAAACTTTCAGGCCCCACCTACGAGCAGTACTTC
v_call: TRBV30; clone_size: once; j_call: TRBJ2-2; d_call: .; cdr3_aa: CAWSVRSTGELFF; cdr3_nt: TGTGCCTGGAGTGTTCGTAGCACCGGGGAGCTGTTTTTT
v_call: TRBV5-1; clone_size: .; j_call: TRBJ2-1; d_call: .; cdr3_aa: CASSLDFRGSYNEQFF; cdr3_nt: TGCGCCAGCAGCTTGGATTTCCGAGGCTCCTACAATGAGCAGTTCTTC
v_call: TRBV4-1; clone_size: .; j_call: TRBJ1-2; d_call: TRBD1; cdr3_aa: CASSQVSLGQANYGYTF; cdr3_nt: TGCGCCAGCAGCCAAGTGTCGTTAGGACAGGCCAACTATGGCTACACCTTC
v_call: TRBV5-1; clone_size: .; j_call: TRBJ1-3; d_call: .; cdr3_aa: CASSMDGSLAGNTIYF; cdr3_nt: TGCGCCAGCAGCATGGACGGGAGTCTAGCTGGAAACACCATATATTTT
v_call: TRBV7-3; clone_size: .; j_call: TRBJ1-1; d_call: .; cdr3_aa: CASRTPGGTEAFF; cdr3_nt: TGTGCCAGCAGGACCCCAGGAGGCACTGAAGCTTTCTTT
v_call: TRBV5-1; clone_size: .; j_call: TRBJ1-1; d_call: TRBD1; cdr3_aa: CASSLAGTGDGAFF; cdr3_nt: TGCGCCAGCAGCTTGGCGGGGACAGGGGACGGGGCTTTCTTT
v_call: TRBV10-1; clone_size: .; j_call: TRBJ2-7; d_call: TRBD1; cdr3_aa: CASSGGFEQYF; cdr3_nt: TGCGCCAGCTCAGGGGGCTTCGAGCAGTACTTC
v_call: TRBV4-1; clone_size: .; j_call: TRBJ2-5; d_call: TRBD1; cdr3_aa: CASSQGQAQETQYF; cdr3_nt: TGCGCCAGCAGCCAGGGACAGGCCCAAGAGACCCAGTACTTC
v_call: TRBV4-2; clone_size: .; j_call: TRBJ1-1; d_call: .; cdr3_aa: CASSQGGLLSSTEAFF; cdr3_nt: TGTGCCAGCAGCCAAGGAGGCCTTTTAAGCAGCACTGAAGCTTTCTTT
v_call: TRBV6-5; clone_size: .; j_call: TRBJ1-2; d_call: TRBD1; cdr3_aa: CATSLHRGSNYGYTF; cdr3_nt: TGTGCCACTTCCCTCCACAGGGGTTCTAACTATGGCTACACCTTC
v_call: TRBV5-1; clone_size: .; j_call: TRBJ2-3; d_call: TRBD2; cdr3_aa: CASSLWGSGTSTDTQYF; cdr3_nt: TGCGCCAGCAGCTTGTGGGGTAGCGGGACTAGCACAGATACGCAGTATTTT
v_call: TRBV7-8; clone_size: .; j_call: TRBJ1-2; d_call: TRBD1; cdr3_aa: CASSQARQGFNYGYTF; cdr3_nt: TGTGCCAGCAGCCAGGCCCGACAGGGGTTTAACTATGGCTACACCTTC
v_call: TRBV2; clone_size: .; j_call: TRBJ2-7; d_call: .; cdr3_aa: CASSDAVVSYEQYF; cdr3_nt: TGTGCCAGCAGTGACGCAGTCGTCTCCTACGAGCAGTACTTC
v_call: TRBV11-2; clone_size: .; j_call: TRBJ2-1; d_call: TRBD2; cdr3_aa: CASSSRSGISYNEQFF; cdr3_nt: TGTGCCAGCAGCTCTCGTAGCGGGATCTCCTACAATGAGCAGTTCTTC
v_call: TRBV9; clone_size: .; j_call: TRBJ1-1; d_call: TRBD1; cdr3_aa: CASSVGQGPLNTEAFF; cdr3_nt: TGTGCCAGCAGCGTTGGACAGGGGCCCTTGAACACTGAAGCTTTCTTT
v_call: TRBV6-5; clone_size: .; j_call: TRBJ2-5; d_call: .; cdr3_aa: CASSQPARKETQYF; cdr3_nt: TGTGCCTCCTCACAGCCGGCGCGCAAAGAGACCCAGTACTTC
v_call: TRBV29-1; clone_size: .; j_call: TRBJ2-7; d_call: .; cdr3_aa: CSVGGENSYEQYF; cdr3_nt: TGCAGCGTTGGAGGTGAAAATTCCTACGAGCAGTACTTC
v_call: TRBV28; clone_size: .; j_call: TRBJ2-7; d_call: TRBD1; cdr3_aa: CASTTGTGTYEQYF; cdr3_nt: TGTGCCAGCACCACCGGGACAGGGACCTACGAGCAGTACTTC
v_call: TRBV10-3; clone_size: .; j_call: TRBJ1-1; d_call: TRBD1; cdr3_aa: CAISNRQGVAEAFF; cdr3_nt: TGTGCCATCAGTAATCGACAGGGGGTAGCTGAAGCTTTCTTT
v_call: TRBV2; clone_size: .; j_call: TRBJ2-5; d_call: .; cdr3_aa: CASSVRTSQETQYF; cdr3_nt: TGTGCCAGCAGTGTTCGGACATCTCAAGAGACCCAGTACTTC
v_call: TRBV28; clone_size: .; j_call: TRBJ2-6; d_call: TRBD1; cdr3_aa: CATGTGGTGANVLTF; cdr3_nt: TGTGCCACCGGGACAGGGGGCACTGGGGCCAACGTCCTGACTTTC
v_call: TRBV11-3; clone_size: once; j_call: TRBJ2-7; d_call: TRBD1; cdr3_aa: CASSFGGTGFPYEQYF; cdr3_nt: TGTGCCAGCAGCTTTGGGGGGACAGGGTTCCCCTACGAGCAGTACTTC
v_call: TRBV30; clone_size: .; j_call: TRBJ1-1; d_call: .; cdr3_aa: CAWRYGGLLYTEAFF; cdr3_nt: TGTGCCTGGAGGTACGGCGGACTGCTGTACACTGAAGCTTTCTTT
v_call: TRBV2; clone_size: .; j_call: TRBJ2-5; d_call: TRBD2; cdr3_aa: CASRGTSLGETQYF; cdr3_nt: TGTGCCAGCAGGGGGACTAGCCTAGGGGAGACCCAGTACTTC
v_call: TRBV7-9; clone_size: .; j_call: TRBJ2-3; d_call: .; cdr3_aa: CASSRGDYGTDTQYF; cdr3_nt: TGTGCCAGCAGCAGGGGGGACTATGGCACAGATACGCAGTATTTT
v_call: TRBV9; clone_size: .; j_call: TRBJ2-1; d_call: .; cdr3_aa: CASSVVTGDGNEQFF; cdr3_nt: TGTGCCAGCAGCGTAGTTACTGGTGATGGTAATGAGCAGTTCTTC
v_call: TRBV7-9; clone_size: once; j_call: TRBJ1-2; d_call: TRBD1; cdr3_aa: CASSSTGLSVHYTF; cdr3_nt: TGTGCCAGCAGCTCGACAGGGTTGTCGGTTCACTACACCTTC
v_call: TRBV19; clone_size: .; j_call: TRBJ1-4; d_call: .; cdr3_aa: CASFSRGSRLGKLFF; cdr3_nt: TGTGCCAGTTTCAGTAGGGGCAGTCGACTTGGAAAACTGTTTTTT
v_call: TRBV9; clone_size: once; j_call: TRBJ2-3; d_call: .; cdr3_aa: CASSGAGFPGTDTQYF; cdr3_nt: TGTGCCAGCAGCGGCGCAGGGTTCCCGGGCACAGATACGCAGTATTTT
v_call: TRBV2; clone_size: .; j_call: TRBJ2-1; d_call: TRBD2; cdr3_aa: CASSQLAEVSYNEQFF; cdr3_nt: TGTGCCAGCAGCCAACTAGCGGAAGTCTCCTACAATGAGCAGTTCTTC
v_call: TRBV7-6; clone_size: .; j_call: TRBJ2-5; d_call: .; cdr3_aa: CASSSRLVRKTQYF; cdr3_nt: TGTGCCAGCAGCTCCCGACTAGTCCGAAAGACCCAGTACTTC
v_call: TRBV29-1; clone_size: .; j_call: TRBJ2-1; d_call: .; cdr3_aa: CSVAQTSGSTDEQFF; cdr3_nt: TGCAGCGTTGCCCAAACGTCCGGGAGTACCGATGAGCAGTTCTTC
v_call: TRBV30; clone_size: .; j_call: TRBJ1-5; d_call: .; cdr3_aa: CAWSVYSNQPQHF; cdr3_nt: TGTGCCTGGAGTGTTTATAGCAATCAGCCCCAGCATTTT
v_call: TRBV7-9; clone_size: .; j_call: TRBJ1-5; d_call: .; cdr3_aa: CASSLALVGPNQPQHF; cdr3_nt: TGTGCCAGCAGCTTAGCGTTGGTGGGGCCAAATCAGCCCCAGCATTTT
v_call: TRBV9; clone_size: once; j_call: TRBJ2-1; d_call: .; cdr3_aa: CASSVVAGANNEQFF; cdr3_nt: TGTGCCAGCAGCGTAGTCGCGGGGGCTAACAATGAGCAGTTCTTC
v_call: TRBV15; clone_size: .; j_call: TRBJ1-4; d_call: .; cdr3_aa: CATSRDSGTTKEKLFF; cdr3_nt: TGTGCCACCAGCAGAGATTCCGGGACAACCAAGGAAAAACTGTTTTTT
v_call: TRBV27; clone_size: .; j_call: TRBJ1-5; d_call: .; cdr3_aa: CASSPQHGNQPQHF; cdr3_nt: TGTGCCAGCAGCCCTCAACACGGGAATCAGCCCCAGCATTTT